This entry lists 20 T cell receptor beta chains sequenced from one sample in a study of blood T cell repertoires in COVID-19. TCRdb's table, derived via immunoSEQ multiplex PCR, lists solely in-frame clones and lacks some. The repertoire holds around 200,000 clones, with about 83% as singletons. Source material: PBMCs or T cells enriched from blood (not recorded which). The receptors were sampled from a man aged 35 to 55 with acute COVID-19.

This chain uses TRBV3-1 (or the pseudogene TRBV3-2) with TRBJ2-3; 7 nucleotides line up with TRBD2. The trim removed 6 bases at V and 9 bases at J, leaving 18 bases unmatched. The germline gives CDR1 LGHDT, CDR2 YNNKEL (reference sequence). The length of the CDR3 is 16 residues. The CDR3 bases are TGTGCCAGCAGAGAGACGGCGGGAGCAGTCGATGAAACGCAGTATTTT. It translates to CASRETAGAVDETQYF.

The chain uses TRBV5-1 and TRBJ2-7; TRBD2 agrees at 10 bases. Germline V gene data show CDR1 as SGHRS and CDR2 as YFSETQ. The CDR3 is made up of 16 amino acids. J was trimmed by 2 bases and V by 0 bases; bases with no gene match: 5. CDR3 loop: CASSLGGLARTYEQYF. The CDR3 nucleotides read TGCGCCAGCAGCTTGGGGGGACTAGCGCGTACCTACGAGCAGTACTTC.

V usage is TRBV5-1 and J usage is TRBJ1-4, with TRBD1 as a possible D gene (5 bases). From germline, CDR1 is SGHRS and CDR2 YFSETQ. The length of the CDR3 is 15 residues. V lost 0 bases and J lost 3, with 9 bases in between. The CDR3 protein is CASSLEGQPNEKLFF. DNA of the CDR3: TGCGCCAGCAGCTTGGAAGGACAACCTAATGAAAAACTGTTTTTT. The variable domain in full, completed from reference TRBV5-1 and TRBJ1-4, reads KAGVTQTPRYLIKTRGQQVTLSCSPISGHRSVSWYQQTPGQGLQFLFEYFSETQRNKGNFPGRFSGRQFSNSRSEMNVSTLELGDSALYLCASSLEGQPNEKLFFGSGTQLSVL.

J is TRBJ1-5 and V is TRBV2, with D unresolved. The CDR3 is 15 amino acids. The germline V gene encodes CDR1 SNHLY and CDR2 FYNNEI. Trimming shortened V by 4 bases and J by 3 bases, and 13 bases separated the two germline ends. The CDR3 is CASSAELGPNQPQHF. CDR3 in DNA: TGTGCCAGCAGTGCCGAACTAGGTCCCAATCAGCCCCAGCATTTT.

This sequence joins TRBV13 and TRBJ2-7; the match to TRBD1 covers 8 bases. Germline V CDR1 and CDR2: PRHDT, FYEKMQ (reference sequence). This CDR3 has 14 residues. Trimming at V came to 5 bases and at J to 3 bases, leaving 6 bases not matched to a gene. CDR3 bases: TGTGCCAGCAGCACAACCGGGACAGGCTACGAGCAGTACTTC. Translating it yields CASSTTGTGYEQYF.

The chain employs TRBV12-5 and TRBJ2-1; 14 bases align to TRBD2. The CDR3 contains 17 residues. CDR1 and CDR2 (germline): LGHNT, FRNRAP. J gave up 8 bases and V 3 bases, and 9 bases lay outside the gene matches. The CDR3 coding sequence is TGTGCTAGTGGTTTCGGACCGGGACTAGCGGGAGCCGATGAGCAGTTCTTC. Translated, it gives CASGFGPGLAGADEQFF.

The CDR3 here is CASSLEGYRETQYF. The CDR3 DNA follows: TGCGCCAGCAGCTTGGAGGGATACAGGGAGACCCAGTACTTC. The rearrangement joins TRBV5-1 to TRBJ2-5; maybe TRBD1 (5 bases). The CDR3 sequence is 14 residues long. Trimming stripped 0 bases from V and 5 bases from J, with 11 bases between. The germline V gene encodes CDR1 SGHRS and CDR2 YFSETQ.

The chain recombines TRBV4-1 with TRBJ1-2; no reliable D call. The germline V and J ends were trimmed by 2 bases and 8 bases, with 6 bases remaining between them. This CDR3 region has 11 residues. The germline V gene encodes CDR1 MGHRA and CDR2 YSYEKL. For the CDR3, the DNA is TGCGCCAGCAGCCAATCTTTGGGCTACACCTTC. Its protein is CASSQSLGYTF.

The rearrangement uses TRBV5-1 and TRBJ2-1; tentative D call: TRBD1 (6 bases). Trimming left V 2 bases short and J 5 bases short, with 17 bases between. Looked up from germline, CDR1 is SGHRS and CDR2 is YFSETQ. The CDR3 runs to 16 residues. The CDR3 sequence: CASSLLPRGFDNEQFF. The CDR3 DNA is TGCGCCAGCAGCTTACTCCCCAGGGGATTCGACAATGAGCAGTTCTTC.

CDR3 bases: TGTGCCATCAGCCCGGACAGGGGGGAATCCGAGCAGTACTTC. Its translation is CAISPDRGESEQYF. This sequence joins TRBV10-3 and TRBJ2-7, with 10 nucleotides matching TRBD1. This CDR3 has 14 amino acids. Losses at the gene ends were 6 bases for V and 6 bases for J; bases not matched to a gene: 8. From germline, CDR1 is ENHRY and CDR2 SYGVKD.

The rearrangement links TRBV27 to TRBJ2-7; 12 bases match TRBD2. In germline, CDR1 is MNHEY, CDR2 SMNVEV (reference sequence). The ends lost 3 bases at V and 2 bases at J; junction bases unmatched: 11. The CDR3 is 18 residues long. The CDR3 protein is CASSFRIERLAGAYEQYF. The CDR3 DNA reads as TGTGCCAGCAGTTTCCGAATCGAGCGACTAGCGGGAGCCTACGAGCAGTACTTC.

CDR3 bases: TGTGCCAGCAGTCATGGGACAGGGACGGGCGAGCAGTACTTC. Translated: CASSHGTGTGEQYF. This chain links TRBV6-5 with TRBJ2-7, with 9 bases identical to TRBD1. The V segment lost 5 bases and the J segment 6 bases; nucleotides outside the gene matches: 8. CDR1 and CDR2 (germline): MNHEY, SVGAGI. The CDR3 totals 14 residues.

The V call is TRBV10-2, the J call TRBJ1-1, with D possibly TRBD1 on 6 matching bases. Germline V gives CDR1 WSHSY, CDR2 SAAADI. V was cut by 6 bases and J by 10 bases, with 12 bases left in between. The CDR3 has 11 amino acids. CDR3 in amino acids: CASSAPGAAFF. CDR3 DNA sequence: TGCGCCAGCAGCGCACCAGGGGCAGCTTTCTTT.

The CDR3 DNA is TGTGCCAGCAGGGACAACGCCTACGAGCAGTACTTC. Translated, it gives CASRDNAYEQYF. This chain connects TRBV25-1 to TRBJ2-7; a possible D gene is TRBD1 (5 bases). V dropped 6 bases and J dropped 2 bases, with 8 bases sitting between them. The CDR3 spans 12 residues. The germline V gene encodes CDR1 MGHDK and CDR2 SYGVNS.

DNA for the CDR3: TGTGCCAGCACCGCCACCGGGGCTAGCGGTACCTTTTACAATGAGCAGTTCTTC. Residues: CASTATGASGTFYNEQFF. This chain connects TRBV28 to TRBJ2-1, with TRBD2 matching over 7 bases. Germline CDR1 and CDR2: MDHEN and SYDVKM. The V segment lost 7 bases and the J segment 4 bases; nucleotides outside the gene matches: 19. This CDR3 is 18 amino acids long.

The chain recombines TRBV3-1 (or the pseudogene TRBV3-2) with TRBJ1-1; D unclear. The CDR3 loop spans 15 amino acids. Germline CDR1 LGHDT, CDR2 YNNKEL (reference sequence). V lost 0 bases and J lost 3, with 11 bases in between. The chain's CDR3 is CASSQDPGGYTEAFF. CDR3 DNA: TGTGCCAGCAGCCAAGATCCGGGTGGGTACACTGAAGCTTTCTTT.

The V call is TRBV29-1, the J call TRBJ1-1, with 7 bases identical to TRBD1. CDR3 length: 13 residues. In germline, CDR1 is SQVTM, CDR2 ANQGSEA. Losses at the gene ends were 7 bases for V and 4 bases for J; bases not matched to a gene: 9. The DNA for the CDR3 is TGCAGCGGGACGGACAGGCGACGCACTGAAGCTTTCTTT. Residues: CSGTDRRRTEAFF. Variable domain in full (rest from reference TRBV29-1 and TRBJ1-1): SAVISQKPSRDICQRGTSLTIQCQVDSQVTMMFWYRQQPGQSLTLIATANQGSEATYESGFVIDKFPISRPNLTFSTLTVSNMSPEDSSIYLCSGTDRRRTEAFFGQGTRLTVV.

The chain employs TRBV7-3 and TRBJ2-1; 7 bases fit TRBD1. Germline values: CDR1 SGHTA, CDR2 FQGTGA. V lost 6 bases and J lost 8; bases outside the gene matches: 7. The CDR3 sequence is 13 residues long. The CDR3 sequence is CASRRDRGHEQFF. Here the CDR3 DNA reads TGTGCCAGCAGACGGGACAGAGGGCATGAGCAGTTCTTC. The complete variable domain, with remaining parts taken from reference TRBV7-3 and TRBJ2-1, reads GAGVSQTPSNKVTEKGKYVELRCDPISGHTALYWYRQSLGQGPEFLIYFQGTGAADDSGLPNDRFFAVRPEGSVSTLKIQRTERGDSAVYLCASRRDRGHEQFFGPGTRLTVL.

V usage is TRBV30 and J usage is TRBJ2-1; D call uncertain. Germline assignment: CDR1 GTSNPN and CDR2 SVGIG (reference sequence). Trimming took 2 bases from V and 9 from J, leaving 14 bases between them. The CDR3 sequence is 13 residues long. The CDR3 spells CAWSPAGLTEQFF. Here the CDR3 DNA reads TGTGCCTGGAGTCCGGCAGGCCTCACTGAGCAGTTCTTC.

This sequence joins TRBV3-1 (or the pseudogene TRBV3-2) and TRBJ2-7; weak D call: TRBD1 (5 bases). The germline V and J ends were trimmed by 1 base and 3 bases, with 10 bases remaining between them. CDR1 is LGHDT, CDR2 YNNKEL, per germline (reference sequence). The CDR3 loop spans 14 amino acids. CDR3 residues: CASSQGQPIYEQYF. Written as DNA, the CDR3 is TGTGCCAGCAGCCAAGGACAGCCAATCTACGAGCAGTACTTC.